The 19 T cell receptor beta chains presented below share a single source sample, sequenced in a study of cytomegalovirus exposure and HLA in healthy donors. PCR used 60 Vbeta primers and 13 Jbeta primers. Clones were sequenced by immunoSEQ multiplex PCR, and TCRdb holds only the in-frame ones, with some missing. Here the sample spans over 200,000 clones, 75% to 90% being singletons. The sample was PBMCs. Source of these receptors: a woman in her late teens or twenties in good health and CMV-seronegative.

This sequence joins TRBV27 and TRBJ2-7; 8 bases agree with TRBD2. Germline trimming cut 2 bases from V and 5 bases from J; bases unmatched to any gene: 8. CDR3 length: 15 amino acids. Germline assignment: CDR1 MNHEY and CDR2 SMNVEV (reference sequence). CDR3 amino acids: CASSLRSGSRNEQYF. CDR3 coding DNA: TGTGCCAGCAGTTTACGGAGCGGGAGTCGGAACGAGCAGTACTTC.

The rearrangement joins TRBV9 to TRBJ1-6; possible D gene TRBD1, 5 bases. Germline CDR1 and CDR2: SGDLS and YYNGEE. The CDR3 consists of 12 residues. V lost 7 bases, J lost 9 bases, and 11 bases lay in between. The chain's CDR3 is CASSAGGSPLHF. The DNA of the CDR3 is TGTGCCAGCTCGGCGGGGGGTTCACCCCTCCACTTT.

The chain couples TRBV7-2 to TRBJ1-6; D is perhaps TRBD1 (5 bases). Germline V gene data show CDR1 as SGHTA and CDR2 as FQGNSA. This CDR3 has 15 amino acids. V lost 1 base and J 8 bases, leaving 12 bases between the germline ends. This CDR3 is CASSLGSQGHSPLHF. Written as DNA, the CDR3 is TGTGCCAGCAGCTTAGGATCCCAGGGCCATTCACCCCTCCACTTT.

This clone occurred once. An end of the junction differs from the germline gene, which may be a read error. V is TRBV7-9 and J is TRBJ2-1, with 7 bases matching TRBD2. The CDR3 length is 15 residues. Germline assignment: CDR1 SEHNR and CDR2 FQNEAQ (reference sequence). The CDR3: CSSSPGGSSYNEQFF. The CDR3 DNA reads TGTTCCAGCAGCCCAGGCGGGAGCTCCTACAATGAGCAGTTCTTC.

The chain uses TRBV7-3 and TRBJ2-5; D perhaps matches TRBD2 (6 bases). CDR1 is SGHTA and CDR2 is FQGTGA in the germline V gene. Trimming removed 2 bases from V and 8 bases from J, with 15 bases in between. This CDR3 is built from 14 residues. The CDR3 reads CASSLSGTGETQYF. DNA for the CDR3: TGTGCCAGCAGCTTATCGGGGACTGGGGAAACCCAGTACTTC.

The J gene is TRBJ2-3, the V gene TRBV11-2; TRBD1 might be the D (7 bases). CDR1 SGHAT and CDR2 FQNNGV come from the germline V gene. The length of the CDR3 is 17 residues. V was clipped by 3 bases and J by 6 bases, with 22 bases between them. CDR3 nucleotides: TGTGCCAGCAGCTTTGACGGAGGGGGCCGTGCCTCGGATACGCAGTATTTT. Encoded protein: CASSFDGGGRASDTQYF.

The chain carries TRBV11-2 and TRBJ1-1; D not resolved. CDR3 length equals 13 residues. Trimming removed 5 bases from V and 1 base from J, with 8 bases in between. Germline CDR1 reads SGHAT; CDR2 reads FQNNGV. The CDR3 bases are TGTGCCAGCAGCCATATGGCGAACACTGAAGCTTTCTTT. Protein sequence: CASSHMANTEAFF.

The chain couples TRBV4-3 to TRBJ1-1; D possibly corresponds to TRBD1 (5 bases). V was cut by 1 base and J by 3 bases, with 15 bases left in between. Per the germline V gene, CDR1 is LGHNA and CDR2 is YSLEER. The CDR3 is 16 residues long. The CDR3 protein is CASSQAPRTRYTEAFF. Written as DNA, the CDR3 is TGCGCCAGCAGCCAAGCCCCCAGGACACGGTACACTGAAGCTTTCTTT.

Here the CDR3 DNA reads TGTGCCAGCAGTGAAGGGCCGACTTTCAGCTATGCTAACTATGGCTACACCTTC. Residues: CASSEGPTFSYANYGYTF. The chain is built from TRBV2 and TRBJ1-2; D unclear. Per the germline V gene, CDR1 is SNHLY and CDR2 is FYNNEI. This CDR3 region has 18 residues. V dropped 1 base and J dropped 0 bases, with 18 bases sitting between them.

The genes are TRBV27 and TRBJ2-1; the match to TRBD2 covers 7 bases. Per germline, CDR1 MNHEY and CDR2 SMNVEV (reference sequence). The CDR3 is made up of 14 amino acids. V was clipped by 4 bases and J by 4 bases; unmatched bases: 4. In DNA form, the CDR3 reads TGTGCCAGCAGTTGGTGGGGGGGATACAATGAGCAGTTCTTC. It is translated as CASSWWGGYNEQFF.

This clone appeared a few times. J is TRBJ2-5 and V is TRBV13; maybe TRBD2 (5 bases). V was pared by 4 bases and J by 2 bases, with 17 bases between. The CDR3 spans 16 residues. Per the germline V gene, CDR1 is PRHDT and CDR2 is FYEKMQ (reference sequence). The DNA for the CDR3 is TGTGCCAGCAGCTCCGAACGGGAAAGGTCTCAAGAGACCCAGTACTTC. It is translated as CASSSERERSQETQYF.

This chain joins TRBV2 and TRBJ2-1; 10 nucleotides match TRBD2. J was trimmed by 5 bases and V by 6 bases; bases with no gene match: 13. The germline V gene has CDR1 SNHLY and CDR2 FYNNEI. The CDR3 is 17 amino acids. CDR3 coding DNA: TGTGCCAGCAGACCCAGGACTTTAGCGGGGGGCAACAATGAGCAGTTCTTC. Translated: CASRPRTLAGGNNEQFF.

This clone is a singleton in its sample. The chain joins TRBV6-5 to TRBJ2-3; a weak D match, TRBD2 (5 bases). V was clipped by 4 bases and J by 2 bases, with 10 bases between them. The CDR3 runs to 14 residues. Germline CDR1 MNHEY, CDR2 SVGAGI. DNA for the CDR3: TGTGCCAGCAGTTTAAGAGGGTTCACAGATACGCAGTATTTT. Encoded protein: CASSLRGFTDTQYF.

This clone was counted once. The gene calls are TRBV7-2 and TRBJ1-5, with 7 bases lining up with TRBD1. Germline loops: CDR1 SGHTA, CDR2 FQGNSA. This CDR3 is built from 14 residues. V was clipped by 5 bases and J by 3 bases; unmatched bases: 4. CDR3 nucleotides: TGTGCCAGCAGCGCGGGACAGCTCAATCAGCCCCAGCATTTT. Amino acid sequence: CASSAGQLNQPQHF.

CDR3 DNA: TGCGCCAGCAGCTTTAACAGGGGGCTTAGCGCTGAAGCTTTCTTT. The encoded protein is CASSFNRGLSAEAFF. This sequence joins TRBV5-1 and TRBJ1-1; 9 bases fit TRBD1. In germline, CDR1 is SGHRS, CDR2 YFSETQ. CDR3 length: 15 residues. Unmatched junction bases numbered 8, after V lost 2 bases and J lost 6 bases.

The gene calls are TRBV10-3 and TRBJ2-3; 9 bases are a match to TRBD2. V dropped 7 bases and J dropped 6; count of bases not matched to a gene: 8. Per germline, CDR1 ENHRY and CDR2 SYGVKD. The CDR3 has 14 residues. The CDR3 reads CAIKLAGDFDTQYF. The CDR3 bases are TGTGCCATCAAGTTAGCGGGGGATTTTGATACGCAGTATTTT.

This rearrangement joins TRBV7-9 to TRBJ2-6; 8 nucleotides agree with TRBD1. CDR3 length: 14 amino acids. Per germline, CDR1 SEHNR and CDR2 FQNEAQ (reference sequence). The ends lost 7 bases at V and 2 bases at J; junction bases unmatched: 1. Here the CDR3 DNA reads TGTGCCAGCACGACAGGGGCTGGGGCCAACGTCCTGACTTTC. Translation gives CASTTGAGANVLTF.

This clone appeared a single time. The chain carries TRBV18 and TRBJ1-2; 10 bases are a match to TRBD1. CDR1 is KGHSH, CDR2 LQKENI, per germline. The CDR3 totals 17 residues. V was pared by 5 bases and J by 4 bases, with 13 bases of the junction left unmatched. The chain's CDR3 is CASSIFVSGTGVYGYTF. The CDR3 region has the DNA TGTGCCAGCTCAATATTTGTTTCCGGGACAGGGGTCTATGGCTACACCTTC.

The CDR3 nucleotides are TGTGCCAGCAGCCCCTCAAGCTGGGGCGCAGATACGCAGTATTTT. It codes for CASSPSSWGADTQYF. The chain links TRBV7-2 to TRBJ2-3; possible D gene TRBD1, 5 bases. In germline, CDR1 is SGHTA, CDR2 FQGNSA. CDR3 length: 15 amino acids. Trimming pared 5 bases from V and 4 bases from J, leaving 16 bases between.